Below, 11 T cell receptor beta chains from the same sample are listed, as sequenced in a study of blood T cell repertoires in COVID-19. Only in-frame clones appear in the TCRdb table, and some are missing; sequencing was by immunoSEQ multiplex PCR. Of 130,000 to 150,000 clones detected, 70% to 90% appear once; the ten largest clones hold around 8%. Sequencing was performed on peripheral blood. These receptors were collected from a woman aged 55-70 years with COVID-19, enrolled during active disease.

A few counts support this clone. The chain links TRBV6-2 or TRBV6-3 to TRBJ2-1; 7 bases map to TRBD1. This CDR3 region has 14 residues. Germline V lookup: CDR1 MNHEY, CDR2 SVGEGT. Losses at the gene ends were 4 bases for V and 7 bases for J; bases not matched to a gene: 7. This CDR3 is CASSSGQIVNEQFF. The CDR3 coding sequence is TGTGCCAGCAGTTCGGGACAGATAGTAAATGAGCAGTTCTTC.

A single count supports this clone. V and J are TRBV11-2 and TRBJ1-1; D is perhaps TRBD1 (6 bases). This CDR3 has 15 amino acids. In germline, CDR1 is SGHAT, CDR2 FQNNGV. The V end was cut by 0 bases, the J end by 11 bases, with 19 bases between. CDR3 bases: TGTGCCAGCAGCTTAGATGGCCCTGGACAGCCCACGGCTTTCTTT. It codes for CASSLDGPGQPTAFF.

This clone was seen only once. This chain links TRBV6-6 with TRBJ1-1, with TRBD1 identical over 7 bases. The germline CDR1 and CDR2 sequences are MNHNY and SVGAGI (reference sequence). The J segment lost 0 bases and the V segment lost 4 bases, leaving 5 bases of the junction unmatched. CDR3 length: 15 residues. The CDR3 loop is CASSSGQPMNTEAFF. The CDR3 nucleotides read TGTGCCAGCAGTTCGGGACAGCCCATGAACACTGAAGCTTTCTTT.

This rearrangement joins TRBV14 to TRBJ1-4; D is unclear. Germline V CDR1 and CDR2: SGHDN, FVKESK. Trimming stripped 0 bases from V and 10 bases from J, with 6 bases between. CDR3 length: 12 residues. CDR3 coding DNA: TGTGCCAGCAGCCAAGATGCAGGAAAACTGTTTTTT. This gives the protein CASSQDAGKLFF.

The genes are TRBV19 and TRBJ1-5; 8 bases match TRBD1. This CDR3 is 18 amino acids long. The junction had 13 bases not matched to a gene; V was cut back by 4 bases and J by 2 bases. The germline V gene has CDR1 LNHDA and CDR2 SQIVND (reference sequence). The CDR3 nucleotides read TGTGCCAGTAGTACAGGACAGGGAGTCCCGTGGGGCAATCAGCCCCAGCATTTT. Translated, it gives CASSTGQGVPWGNQPQHF.

The V call is TRBV27, the J call TRBJ2-1; D perhaps matches TRBD2 (6 bases). Germline V gene data show CDR1 as MNHEY and CDR2 as SMNVEV (reference sequence). The CDR3 is 15 amino acids. Deletions cut 6 bases from V and 2 bases from J, with 14 bases between. CDR3 coding DNA: TGTGCCAGCAGCCAGGGACTGCGGACCTACAATGAGCAGTTCTTC. Translating it yields CASSQGLRTYNEQFF.

CDR3: CAISESEGNTEAFF. Here the CDR3 DNA reads TGTGCCATCAGTGAGTCGGAGGGGAACACTGAAGCTTTCTTT. The genes are TRBV10-3 and TRBJ1-1; D call uncertain. Between the trimmed V and J ends, which lost 0 bases and 1 base, there was a span of 6 bases. The CDR3 sequence is 14 residues long. Germline-derived CDR1 and CDR2 are ENHRY and SYGVKD.

The chain has TRBV19 and TRBJ2-3; 7 bases fit TRBD1. V trimming: 3 bases; J trimming: 1 base; junction bases outside the gene matches: 1. The germline V gene has CDR1 LNHDA and CDR2 SQIVND (reference sequence). This CDR3 is built from 14 residues. Here the CDR3 reads CASSIGQGTDTQYF. The CDR3 DNA reads TGTGCCAGTAGTATCGGACAGGGCACAGATACGCAGTATTTT.

This clone has only one observation. The chain links TRBV7-3 to TRBJ1-5, with D unresolved. Germline loops: CDR1 SGHTA, CDR2 FQGTGA. V was trimmed by 11 bases and J by 9 bases, leaving 8 bases between them. The CDR3 spans 9 residues. This CDR3 reads CASPGPQHF. The CDR3 DNA is TGTGCCTCCCCCGGGCCCCAGCATTTT.

This clone was seen only once. The genes are TRBV28 and TRBJ2-3, with 12 bases matching TRBD2. From germline, CDR1 is MDHEN and CDR2 SYDVKM. Germline trimming cut 6 bases from V and 4 bases from J; bases unmatched to any gene: 14. The length of the CDR3 is 18 residues. In DNA, the CDR3 is TGTGCCAGCAGATCTTGGACTAGCGGGGCTGGTGTGGCAGATACGCAGTATTTT. This gives the protein CASRSWTSGAGVADTQYF.

This clone occurred a few times. V is TRBV10-3 and J is TRBJ2-2; D may be TRBD2 (6 bases). Trimming cost V 2 bases and J 5 bases, with 15 bases left between them. There are 16 residues in the CDR3. Germline CDR1 ENHRY, CDR2 SYGVKD. CDR3 region: CAISESVPAGTGELFF. Written as DNA, the CDR3 is TGTGCCATCAGTGAGAGCGTACCCGCGGGGACCGGGGAGCTGTTTTTT.